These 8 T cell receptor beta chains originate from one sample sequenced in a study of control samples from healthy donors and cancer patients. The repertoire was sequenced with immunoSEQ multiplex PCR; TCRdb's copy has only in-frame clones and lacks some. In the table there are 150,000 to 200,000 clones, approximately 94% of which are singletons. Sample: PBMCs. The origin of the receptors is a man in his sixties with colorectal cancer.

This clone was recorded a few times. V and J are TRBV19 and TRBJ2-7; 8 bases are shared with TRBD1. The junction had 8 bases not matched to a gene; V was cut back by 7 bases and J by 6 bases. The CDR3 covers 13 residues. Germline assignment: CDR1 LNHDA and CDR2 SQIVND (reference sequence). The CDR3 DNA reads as TGTGCCAGTACCGTGACAGGGGTTAGCGAGCAGTACTTC. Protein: CASTVTGVSEQYF. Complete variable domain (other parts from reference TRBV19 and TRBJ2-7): DGGITQSPKYLFRKEGQNVTLSCEQNLNHDAMYWYRQDPGQGLRLIYYSQIVNDFQKGDIAEGYSVSREKKESFPLTVTSAQKNPTAFYLCASTVTGVSEQYFGPGTRLTVT.

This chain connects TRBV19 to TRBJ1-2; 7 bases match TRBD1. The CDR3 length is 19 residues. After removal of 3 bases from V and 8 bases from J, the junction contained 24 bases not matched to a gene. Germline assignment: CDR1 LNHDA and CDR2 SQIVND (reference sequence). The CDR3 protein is CASSISPSRDTRGVVGYTF. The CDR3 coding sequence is TGTGCCAGTAGTATCTCACCCTCCCGGGACACCAGGGGGGTAGTCGGCTACACCTTC.

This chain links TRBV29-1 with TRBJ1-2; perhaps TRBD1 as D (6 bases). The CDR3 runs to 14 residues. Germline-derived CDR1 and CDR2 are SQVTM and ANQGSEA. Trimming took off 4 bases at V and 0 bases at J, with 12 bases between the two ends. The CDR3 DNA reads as TGCAGCGTTGTTGAGGGGGGCTCTAACTATGGCTACACCTTC. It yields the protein CSVVEGGSNYGYTF.

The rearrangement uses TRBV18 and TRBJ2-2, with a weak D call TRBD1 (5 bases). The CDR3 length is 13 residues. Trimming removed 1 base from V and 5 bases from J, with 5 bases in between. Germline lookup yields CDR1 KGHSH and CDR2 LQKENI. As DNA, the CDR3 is TGTGCCAGCTCACCACAGGGGACCGGGGAGCTGTTTTTT. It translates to CASSPQGTGELFF. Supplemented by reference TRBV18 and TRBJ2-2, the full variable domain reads NAGVMQNPRHLVRRRGQEARLRCSPMKGHSHVYWYRQLPEEGLKFMVYLQKENIIDESGMPKERFSAEFPKEGPSILRIQQVVRGDSAAYFCASSPQGTGELFFGEGSRLTVL.

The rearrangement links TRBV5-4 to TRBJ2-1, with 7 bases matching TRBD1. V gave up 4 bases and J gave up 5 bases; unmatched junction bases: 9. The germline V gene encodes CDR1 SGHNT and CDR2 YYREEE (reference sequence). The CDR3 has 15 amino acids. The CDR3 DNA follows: TGTGCCAGCAGCCTGGGGAACAGGGGCAACAATGAGCAGTTCTTC. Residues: CASSLGNRGNNEQFF.

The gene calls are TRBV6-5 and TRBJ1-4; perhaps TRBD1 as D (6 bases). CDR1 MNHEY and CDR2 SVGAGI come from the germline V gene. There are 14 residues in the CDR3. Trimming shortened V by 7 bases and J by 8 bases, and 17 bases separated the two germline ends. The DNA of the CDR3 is TGTGCCAGCAAACCCGGGACAAATCCCGAAAAACTGTTTTTT. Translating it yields CASKPGTNPEKLFF.

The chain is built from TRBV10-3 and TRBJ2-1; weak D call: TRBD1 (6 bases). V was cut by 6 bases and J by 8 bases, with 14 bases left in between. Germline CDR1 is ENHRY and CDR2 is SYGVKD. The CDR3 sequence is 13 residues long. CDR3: CAIRGNRDDEQFF. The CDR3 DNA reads TGTGCCATCAGGGGAAACAGGGACGATGAGCAGTTCTTC.

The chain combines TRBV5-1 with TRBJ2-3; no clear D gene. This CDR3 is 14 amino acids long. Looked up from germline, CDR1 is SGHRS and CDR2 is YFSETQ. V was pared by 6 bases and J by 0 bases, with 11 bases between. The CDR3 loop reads CASKTQASTDTQYF. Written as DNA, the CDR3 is TGCGCCAGCAAGACACAAGCTAGCACAGATACGCAGTATTTT.